One sample yielded the 20 T cell receptor beta chains listed below, sequenced in a study of blood T cell repertoires in COVID-19. Profiled with immunoSEQ multiplex PCR; TCRdb holds only in-frame clones, not every one. This sample has 130,000 to 150,000 clones, with more than 75% found just once. The sample taken for sequencing was peripheral blood. The receptors were sampled from a man between 60 and 70 years old with acute or convalescent COVID-19.

This chain uses TRBV7-9 with TRBJ1-2; D may be TRBD1 (6 bases). There are 15 residues in the CDR3. Germline values: CDR1 SEHNR, CDR2 FQNEAQ (reference sequence). V shed 1 base and J shed 4 bases, with 13 bases lying between them. The CDR3 here is CASSLGRNRAYGYTF. The CDR3 DNA reads TGTGCCAGCAGCTTAGGCCGGAACAGGGCCTATGGCTACACCTTC. Using reference TRBV7-9 and TRBJ1-2 for the parts outside the CDR3, the full variable domain is DTGVSQNPRHKITKRGQNVTFRCDPISEHNRLYWYRQTLGQGPEFLTYFQNEAQLEKSRLLSDRFSAERPKGSFSTLEIQRTEQGDSAMYLCASSLGRNRAYGYTFGSGTRLTVV.

The J gene is TRBJ1-2, the V gene TRBV18; TRBD1 aligns across 8 bases. V was clipped by 1 base and J by 1 base; unmatched bases: 2. The CDR3 has 15 amino acids. Germline V gene sequence: CDR1 KGHSH, CDR2 LQKENI. The CDR3 sequence is CASSPRQGRNYGYTF. CDR3 bases: TGTGCCAGCTCACCACGACAGGGGCGTAACTATGGCTACACCTTC.

The chain is built from TRBV28 and TRBJ2-7; 10 nucleotides align to TRBD1. Germline lookup yields CDR1 MDHEN and CDR2 SYDVKM. J was trimmed by 2 bases and V by 6 bases; bases with no gene match: 7. This CDR3 is 15 amino acids long. The CDR3 DNA is TGTGCCAGCAGCCTACCCGGGACAGGGGCCTACGAGCAGTACTTC. The encoded protein is CASSLPGTGAYEQYF.

The chain uses TRBV7-8 and TRBJ2-5, with D possibly being TRBD2 (6 bases). The length of the CDR3 is 14 residues. Between the trimmed V and J ends, which lost 5 bases and 3 bases, there was a span of 13 bases. The V gene's germline CDR1 is SGHVS and CDR2 FQNEAQ. The CDR3 DNA is TGTGCCAGCAGCCGTGGGACTTTAAAAGAGACCCAGTACTTC. This translates into CASSRGTLKETQYF.

The chain couples TRBV13 to TRBJ2-3; 8 bases fit TRBD1. The CDR3 sequence is 19 residues long. Germline assignment: CDR1 PRHDT and CDR2 FYEKMQ (reference sequence). V dropped 4 bases and J dropped 0; count of bases not matched to a gene: 15. CDR3 DNA sequence: TGTGCCAGCAGCTCCTTAGGACAGGGCAGATCCTCTAGCACAGATACGCAGTATTTT. Encoded protein: CASSSLGQGRSSSTDTQYF.

This chain joins TRBV19 and TRBJ1-2; 8 bases are shared with TRBD1. V lost 5 bases to trimming and J lost 8 bases; unmatched junction nucleotides: 4. CDR3 length equals 12 residues. CDR1 is LNHDA, CDR2 SQIVND, per germline (reference sequence). CDR3 bases: TGTGCCAGTAGTTCTGACAGGGGCGGCTACACCTTC. As protein: CASSSDRGGYTF.

This chain connects TRBV9 to TRBJ2-5, with D uncertain. The CDR3 extends over 14 amino acids. Germline V gives CDR1 SGDLS, CDR2 YYNGEE. V was shortened by 0 bases and J by 5 bases, with 11 bases between the two germline ends. CDR3 nucleotide sequence: TGTGCCAGCAGCGTAGGAAGTACATCGGAGACCCAGTACTTC. Translating it yields CASSVGSTSETQYF.

The rearrangement links TRBV6-2 or TRBV6-3 to TRBJ2-3; tentative D call: TRBD2 (5 bases). CDR1 MNHEY and CDR2 SVGEGT come from the germline V gene. The V gene lost 4 bases and the J gene lost 8 bases, with 16 bases spanning the gap. There are 14 residues in the CDR3. CDR3 in DNA: TGTGCCAGCAGTTCCGACGGGCGGGCGGGTACGCAGTATTTT. Its translation: CASSSDGRAGTQYF.

This clone was counted at least ten times. The J gene is TRBJ2-2, the V gene TRBV5-3; 13 positions match TRBD2. TRBV5-3 is flagged as an ORF with uncertain function. The CDR3 runs 19 residues. V lost 4 bases, J lost 1 base, and 10 bases stayed unmatched. The CDR3 coding sequence is TGTGCCAGAAGCCCGGGACTAGCGGGGCCCGACATGAACACCGGGGAGCTGTTTTTT. It specifies CARSPGLAGPDMNTGELFF.

This rearrangement joins TRBV7-8 to TRBJ1-4; 9 bases map to TRBD1. Trimming cost V 1 base and J 0 bases; bases outside gene matches: 0. The CDR3 runs 16 residues. Germline values: CDR1 SGHVS, CDR2 FQNEAQ. The CDR3 protein is CASSLGDRATNEKLFF. The CDR3, as DNA: TGTGCCAGCAGCTTAGGGGACAGGGCAACTAATGAAAAACTGTTTTTT.

In the case of this clone: An end of the junction does not agree with germline; a read error may underlie this. This chain joins TRBV5-1 and TRBJ2-7, with 7 bases identical to TRBD1. In germline, CDR1 is SGHRS, CDR2 YFSETQ. CDR3 size: 15 residues. The CDR3 loop reads CASSLDEGRWDRQHF. The DNA of the CDR3 is TGCGCCAGCAGCTTGGACGAAGGGCGTTGGGACAGACAACACTTC. Looking up the rest from reference TRBV5-1 and TRBJ2-7 gives the full variable domain: KAGVTQTPRYLIKTRGQQVTLSCSPISGHRSVSWYQQTPGQGLQFLFEYFSETQRNKGNFPGRFSGRQFSNSRSEMNVSTLELGDSALYLCASSLDEGRWDRQHFGPGTRLTVT.

The chain has TRBV12-3 or TRBV12-4 and TRBJ1-2, with D uncertain. V was shortened by 10 bases and J by 1 base, with 13 bases between the two germline ends. CDR3 size: 13 residues. CDR3 DNA: TGTGCCATCCTAGGACGGGGTAACTATGGCTACACCTTC. Translating gives CAILGRGNYGYTF.

This clone has just a few counts. This chain links TRBV6-5 with TRBJ1-2; 8 bases are shared with TRBD1. Germline trimming cut 4 bases from V and 7 bases from J; bases unmatched to any gene: 8. Germline V lookup: CDR1 MNHEY, CDR2 SVGAGI. There are 14 residues in the CDR3. In nucleotides, the CDR3 is TGTGCCAGCAGTTTATCAGGGGGCGCAGGTGGCTACACCTTC. It encodes CASSLSGGAGGYTF.

The V gene is TRBV13, the J gene TRBJ2-1; 9 nucleotides align to TRBD2. This CDR3 has 16 residues. The junction had 11 bases not matched to a gene; V was cut back by 5 bases and J by 6 bases. CDR1 and CDR2 (germline): PRHDT, FYEKMQ (reference sequence). The DNA of the CDR3 is TGTGCCAGCAGCCAACACGTGGGTAGCGGGAGCAATGAGCAGTTCTTC. Protein: CASSQHVGSGSNEQFF.

The J gene is TRBJ2-7, the V gene TRBV7-8, with 12 bases that match TRBD2. V lost 5 bases and J lost 3; bases outside the gene matches: 5. The CDR3 extends over 15 amino acids. From germline, CDR1 is SGHVS and CDR2 FQNEAQ. In nucleotides, the CDR3 is TGTGCCAGCAGCACTGGGACTAGCGGGTTCTACGAGCAGTACTTC. This codes for CASSTGTSGFYEQYF.

The chain carries TRBV10-2 and TRBJ2-1; 11 bases fit TRBD2. Unmatched junction bases numbered 5, after V lost 6 bases and J lost 4 bases. Looked up from germline, CDR1 is WSHSY and CDR2 is SAAADI. This CDR3 region has 15 residues. The CDR3 loop is CASSRTSGRYNEQFF. CDR3 DNA: TGCGCCAGCAGCCGGACTAGCGGGCGTTACAATGAGCAGTTCTTC.

The rearrangement joins TRBV6-5 to TRBJ2-3; 8 bases are a match to TRBD2. V was pared by 2 bases and J by 2 bases, with 3 bases of the junction left unmatched. Looked up from germline, CDR1 is MNHEY and CDR2 is SVGAGI. This CDR3 contains 15 residues. The DNA of the CDR3 is TGTGCCAGCAGTTACGGGACTAGTCCCACAGATACGCAGTATTTT. Protein product: CASSYGTSPTDTQYF.

This clone was seen only a few times. The V gene is TRBV6-5, the J gene TRBJ1-1; 8 positions agree with TRBD1. CDR1 and CDR2 (germline): MNHEY, SVGAGI. V lost 2 bases to trimming and J lost 2 bases; unmatched junction nucleotides: 1. CDR3 length: 14 residues. The DNA for the CDR3 is TGTGCCAGCAGTTACGACAGGGGTAACACTGAAGCTTTCTTT. It specifies CASSYDRGNTEAFF.

The V gene is TRBV5-1, the J gene TRBJ2-5; maybe TRBD1 (6 bases). This CDR3 is 15 amino acids long. V dropped 5 bases and J dropped 5 bases, with 19 bases sitting between them. CDR1 and CDR2 (germline): SGHRS, YFSETQ. In DNA, the CDR3 is TGCGCCAGCAGGTTCACAGGGACGGATCGGGAGACCCAGTACTTC. It translates to CASRFTGTDRETQYF.

J is TRBJ1-5 and V is TRBV10-2; D might be TRBD1 (6 bases). Germline assignment: CDR1 WSHSY and CDR2 SAAADI. The CDR3 consists of 12 residues. Trimming left V 6 bases short and J 8 bases short, with 11 bases between. CDR3 in DNA: TGCGCCAGCAGGACACAGGGCGAGCCCCAGCATTTT. Protein sequence: CASRTQGEPQHF.